The 13 T cell receptor beta chains given below trace back to one sample, sequenced in a study of T cells in Graves' hyperthyroidism and ophthalmopathy. The TCR beta CDR3 regions underwent amplification using RNA transcripts as the source. HTBI primers were employed in a first-round RT-PCR of the TCR CDR3. MiXCR was run by TCRdb on the multiplex PCR reads, yielding one entry per CDR3 protein. This table has roughly 250,000 distinct CDR3 sequences, 22% appearing once. Sequencing was carried out using blood. The receptors come from a man aged 30 to 39 with Graves' ophthalmopathy.

J is TRBJ2-7 and V is TRBV5-5; the match to TRBD1 covers 9 bases. The CDR3 sequence is 15 residues long. Germline V gene sequence: CDR1 SGHKS, CDR2 YYEKEE (reference sequence). Trimming cost V 4 bases and J 3 bases; bases outside gene matches: 8. The CDR3, as DNA: TGTGCCAGCAGCCCCAGGACAGGGGAGTACTACGAGCAGTACTTC. Its protein product is CASSPRTGEYYEQYF. Full variable domain (outside the CDR3, taken from reference TRBV5-5 and TRBJ2-7): DAGVTQSPTHLIKTRGQQVTLRCSPISGHKSVSWYQQVLGQGPQFIFQYYEKEERGRGNFPDRFSARQFPNYSSELNVNALLLGDSALYLCASSPRTGEYYEQYFGPGTRLTVT.

The genes are TRBV12-3 or TRBV12-4 and TRBJ2-7, with 13 bases that match TRBD2. The CDR3 contains 14 residues. The V segment lost 4 bases and the J segment 9 bases; nucleotides outside the gene matches: 6. CDR3 sequence (DNA): TGTGCCAGCAGTTCCGGACTAGCGGGAGTGTCGCAGTACTTC. Translated: CASSSGLAGVSQYF.

The chain links TRBV6-6 to TRBJ2-3; 8 bases fit TRBD2. Germline CDR1 is MNHNY and CDR2 is SVGAGI (reference sequence). The V segment lost 0 bases and the J segment 6 bases; nucleotides outside the gene matches: 8. The CDR3 is made up of 16 amino acids. The CDR3 sequence is CASSYSRLAGLDTQYF. CDR3 DNA sequence: TGTGCCAGCAGTTACTCGAGGTTAGCGGGGTTGGATACGCAGTATTTT.

At least ten counts were recorded for this clonotype. The rearrangement uses TRBV28 and TRBJ2-2; TRBD2 matches at 12 bases. This CDR3 spans 17 amino acids. CDR1 is MDHEN, CDR2 SYDVKM, per germline. After removal of 1 base from V and 2 bases from J, the junction contained 2 bases not matched to a gene. The CDR3 loop is CASSLSGLAGNTGELFF. The CDR3 nucleotides read TGTGCCAGCAGTTTATCCGGACTAGCGGGAAACACCGGGGAGCTGTTTTTT.

The chain is built from TRBV3-1 and TRBJ1-2; 7 bases line up with TRBD1. Germline V CDR1 and CDR2: LGHDT, YNNKEL (reference sequence). The ends lost 4 bases at V and 7 bases at J; junction bases unmatched: 9. This CDR3 comprises 14 residues. This CDR3 reads CASSPYTGAGGYTF. The CDR3 DNA follows: TGTGCCAGCAGCCCCTACACAGGGGCTGGTGGCTACACCTTC.

In its sample, this clonotype was seen a few times. The chain employs TRBV5-1 and TRBJ1-1; TRBD1 is a possible D gene (6 bases). Germline CDR1 and CDR2: SGHRS and YFSETQ. Trimming pared 4 bases from V and 3 bases from J, leaving 16 bases between. The CDR3 runs to 15 residues. The CDR3 sequence is CASSPGQTSYTEAFF. CDR3 nucleotides: TGCGCCAGCAGCCCCGGACAGACTTCCTACACTGAAGCTTTCTTT.

This clonotype turned up a few times. The CDR3 reads CASPRDARMNTEAFF. DNA for the CDR3: TGTGCCAGCCCGCGGGACGCCAGAATGAACACTGAAGCTTTCTTT. The chain combines TRBV2 with TRBJ1-1; weak D call: TRBD1 (5 bases). This CDR3 has 15 residues. Trimming took 8 bases from V and 0 from J, leaving 16 bases between them. The V gene's germline CDR1 is SNHLY and CDR2 FYNNEI.

This chain joins TRBV29-1 and TRBJ2-3; D is undetermined. CDR3 size: 12 residues. The germline CDR1 and CDR2 sequences are SQVTM and ANQGSEA. Trimming cost V 7 bases and J 4 bases, with 12 bases left between them. DNA of the CDR3: TGCAGCGGGACGGAAGGCGCAGATACGCAGTATTTT. The encoded protein is CSGTEGADTQYF.

This clonotype was counted ten times or more. This chain links TRBV27 with TRBJ1-1; TRBD1 might be the D (6 bases). There are 15 residues in the CDR3. Germline V gene data show CDR1 as MNHEY and CDR2 as SMNVEV (reference sequence). Trimming shortened V by 6 bases and J by 1 base, and 15 bases separated the two germline ends. This chain's CDR3 is CASRPGQSPNTEAFF. The CDR3 DNA reads as TGTGCCAGCAGGCCCGGACAGTCCCCGAACACTGAAGCTTTCTTT.

The rearrangement joins TRBV19 to TRBJ2-7, with D hard to call. Trimming pared 3 bases from V and 2 bases from J, leaving 11 bases between. Germline V gives CDR1 LNHDA, CDR2 SQIVND (reference sequence). The CDR3 runs 14 residues. Written as DNA, the CDR3 is TGTGCCAGTAGTATCCCCGGACGGACCTACGAGCAGTACTTC. It codes for CASSIPGRTYEQYF. Filled out from reference TRBV19 and TRBJ2-7, the complete variable domain reads DGGITQSPKYLFRKEGQNVTLSCEQNLNHDAMYWYRQDPGQGLRLIYYSQIVNDFQKGDIAEGYSVSREKKESFPLTVTSAQKNPTAFYLCASSIPGRTYEQYFGPGTRLTVT.

A few counts support this clonotype. The chain employs TRBV12-3 or TRBV12-4 and TRBJ2-3; 11 nucleotides align to TRBD2. This CDR3 region has 16 residues. The junction had 11 bases not matched to a gene; V was cut back by 5 bases and J by 7 bases. CDR3 amino acids: CASSPIAGGPGNTQYF. CDR3 bases: TGTGCCAGCAGTCCTATAGCGGGAGGGCCGGGGAATACGCAGTATTTT.

This clonotype showed up just a few times. Here the CDR3 reads CASRRQVSYEQYF. CDR3 nucleotides: TGTGCCAGCAGAAGACAGGTCTCCTACGAGCAGTACTTC. The V and J genes are TRBV7-9 and TRBJ2-7; D possibly corresponds to TRBD1 (6 bases). There are 13 residues in the CDR3. From germline, CDR1 is SEHNR and CDR2 FQNEAQ (reference sequence). The germline V and J ends were trimmed by 6 bases and 0 bases, with 9 bases remaining between them.

This clonotype was observed at least ten times. The gene calls are TRBV28 and TRBJ2-7; D tentatively reads TRBD1 or TRBD2 (5 bases each). Germline V gene data show CDR1 as MDHEN and CDR2 as SYDVKM. The CDR3 spans 16 residues. V lost 1 base and J lost 3, with 16 bases in between. The DNA of the CDR3 is TGTGCCAGCAGTTTATCGAGAAACCCTGGGGGCTACGAGCAGTACTTC. Translation gives CASSLSRNPGGYEQYF.